This TCR beta chain was obtained from a study of shared clonotypes between healthy human individuals. Measured with immunoSEQ multiplex PCR; TCRdb has only the in-frame clones, and not every one. The table has about 1.1 million clones, about 80% seen once. The germline gives CDR1 SQVTM, CDR2 ANQGSEA. Trimming stripped 6 bases from V and 3 bases from J, with 9 bases between. This CDR3 has 11 amino acids. Comment on this clone: Antigen: not known.

Study results and caveats: It was only blood that was sampled, and tissue repertoires likely differ.

The receptor comes from a young man in good health. Some clones in this sample may be carry-over from other donors' samples. This chain uses TRBV29-1 with TRBJ2-7; D tentatively reads TRBD1 or TRBD2 (5 bases each). Sequenced material: memory CD4+ T cells from PBMCs. As to subset: CD45RA-negative fraction. The CDR3: CSVGAGYEQYF. In nucleotides, the CDR3 is TGCAGCGTCGGGGCCGGCTACGAGCAGTACTTC.